This T cell receptor (beta chain) was recorded in a study of T cells expressing NK-cell markers. Overall study context: The TCR beta repertoires originated in sorted CD3+CD56+NKG2C+, CD3+CD56+NKG2C- and CD3+CD56-NKG2C+ T cells. Just one sequenced donor of eight was HCMV-seronegative, while seven were seropositive.

From its re-call of the 5' RACE reads, TCRdb lists each CDR3 protein once, without DNA. The sample totals 150,000 or so distinct CDR3 sequences. Regarding this clonotype: Its antigen remains unknown.

Study conclusions and caveats: One observes that, in several donors, these clonotypes were also the leading ones within the CD3+CD56-NKG2C+ fraction.

Sample: blood T cells: a sorted CD56 or NKG2C T cell subset, CD4+ or CD8+ T cells, or bulk PBMC T cells (not recorded which). This clonotype was obtained from a woman aged 50 to 60 in good health.

The CDR3 spells CATSETSGEDGYTF. The chain uses TRBV24-1 and TRBJ1-2. This CDR3 is 14 amino acids long. Germline CDR1 reads KGHDR; CDR2 reads SFDVKD.